This passage covers 22 T cell receptor beta chains from one sample sequenced in a study of cytomegalovirus exposure and HLA in healthy donors. Primers: 60 Vbeta forward and 13 Jbeta reverse. Sequenced by immunoSEQ multiplex PCR; TCRdb stores in-frame clones only, minus some. The table has some 180,000 clones, about 90% seen once. The sequencing input was PBMCs. The receptors were gathered from a boy aged 2 to 9 in good health and CMV-seronegative.

V gene TRBV7-9 combines with J gene TRBJ2-7; possibly TRBD2 for D (6 bases). The CDR3 is made up of 15 amino acids. The germline V and J ends were trimmed by 4 bases and 3 bases, with 16 bases remaining between them. CDR1 and CDR2 (germline): SEHNR, FQNEAQ (reference sequence). The CDR3 bases are TGTGCCAGCAGCTCACTAATGGGGGGATACTACGAGCAGTACTTC. Amino acid sequence: CASSSLMGGYYEQYF. The full variable domain, its missing parts supplied by reference TRBV7-9 and TRBJ2-7, is DTGVSQNPRHKITKRGQNVTFRCDPISEHNRLYWYRQTLGQGPEFLTYFQNEAQLEKSRLLSDRFSAERPKGSFSTLEIQRTEQGDSAMYLCASSSLMGGYYEQYFGPGTRLTVT.

This clone appeared a few times. The chain couples TRBV27 to TRBJ2-7; 7 bases line up with TRBD1. Trimming removed 3 bases from V and 6 bases from J; junction bases left unmatched: 8. The CDR3 has 14 amino acids. CDR1 and CDR2 from the germline V gene are MNHEY and SMNVEV (reference sequence). The CDR3 nucleotides are TGTGCCAGCAGTTTTATTAAGGGGGCAGGCGAGCAGTACTTC. This translates into CASSFIKGAGEQYF.

The chain is built from TRBV19 and TRBJ2-1; 10 positions agree with TRBD1. The CDR3 covers 15 residues. The germline CDR1 and CDR2 sequences are LNHDA and SQIVND (reference sequence). V lost 5 bases to trimming and J lost 7 bases; unmatched junction nucleotides: 8. The CDR3 spells CASSLPGQGTNEQFF. Written as DNA, the CDR3 is TGTGCCAGTAGTCTCCCGGGACAGGGGACGAATGAGCAGTTCTTC. Drawing the rest from reference TRBV19 and TRBJ2-1, the complete variable domain is DGGITQSPKYLFRKEGQNVTLSCEQNLNHDAMYWYRQDPGQGLRLIYYSQIVNDFQKGDIAEGYSVSREKKESFPLTVTSAQKNPTAFYLCASSLPGQGTNEQFFGPGTRLTVL.

The chain links TRBV6-1 to TRBJ2-5; maybe TRBD2 (6 bases). This CDR3 has 13 amino acids. Trimming left V 3 bases short and J 10 bases short, with 15 bases between. Germline V gene data show CDR1 as MNHNS and CDR2 as SASEGT. The CDR3 region is CASSEGRPGSQYF. The CDR3 DNA reads TGTGCCAGCAGTGAGGGCCGCCCCGGGAGCCAGTACTTC.

The rearrangement joins TRBV10-1 to TRBJ2-3; D is perhaps TRBD2 (5 bases). Trimming removed 4 bases at V and 5 bases at J, with 19 bases between. CDR3 length: 16 residues. Germline V CDR1 and CDR2: WNHNN, SYGVQD (reference sequence). The CDR3 is CASSAGILDRGDTQYF. The CDR3 bases are TGCGCCAGCAGTGCGGGGATACTCGATCGGGGAGATACGCAGTATTTT.

The rearrangement links TRBV11-3 to TRBJ1-1, with a tentative D call TRBD1 (6 bases). V dropped 6 bases and J dropped 7 bases, with 12 bases sitting between them. Germline CDR1 is SGHNT and CDR2 is YENEEA. The length of the CDR3 is 12 residues. CDR3 nucleotide sequence: TGTGCCAGCAGTAACAGGGAGGGTGAAGCTTTCTTT. Its translation is CASSNREGEAFF.

This clone has just a few counts. This chain links TRBV30 with TRBJ2-1; 13 nucleotides agree with TRBD2. The CDR3 covers 15 residues. Germline values: CDR1 GTSNPN, CDR2 SVGIG (reference sequence). The trim removed 3 bases at V and 6 bases at J, leaving 5 bases unmatched. The CDR3: CAWRSGLAGLNEQFF. CDR3 DNA: TGTGCCTGGAGATCGGGACTAGCGGGGCTCAATGAGCAGTTCTTC.

This CDR3 reads CASSGAGSGPGELFF. CDR3 coding DNA: TGCGCCAGCAGTGGGGCGGGGAGCGGTCCGGGGGAGCTGTTTTTT. V usage is TRBV10-1 and J usage is TRBJ2-2, with a possible D match to TRBD2 (6 bases). CDR1 is WNHNN, CDR2 SYGVQD, per germline (reference sequence). V was clipped by 4 bases and J by 8 bases, with 17 bases between them. CDR3 length: 15 amino acids.

The chain carries TRBV30 and TRBJ2-7; 7 nucleotides align to TRBD1. CDR1 GTSNPN and CDR2 SVGIG come from the germline V gene (reference sequence). Trimming at V came to 1 base and at J to 3 bases, leaving 3 bases not matched to a gene. This CDR3 region has 13 residues. The CDR3 DNA sequence: TGTGCCTGGAGTGAATCAGGGGGCTACGAGCAGTACTTC. Translated: CAWSESGGYEQYF. Filled out from reference TRBV30 and TRBJ2-7, the complete variable domain reads SQTIHQWPATLVQPVGSPLSLECTVEGTSNPNLYWYRQAAGRGLQLLFYSVGIGQISSEVPQNLSASRPQDRQFILSSKKLLLSDSGFYLCAWSESGGYEQYFGPGTRLTVT.

The chain is built from TRBV5-1 and TRBJ1-1; D unresolved. This CDR3 comprises 15 residues. V was trimmed by 4 bases and J by 4 bases, leaving 17 bases between them. Germline CDR1 SGHRS, CDR2 YFSETQ. For the CDR3, the DNA is TGCGCCAGCAGCCCCGACCAGCGGGCTGTCACTGAAGCTTTCTTT. Residues: CASSPDQRAVTEAFF. Drawing the rest from reference TRBV5-1 and TRBJ1-1, the complete variable domain is KAGVTQTPRYLIKTRGQQVTLSCSPISGHRSVSWYQQTPGQGLQFLFEYFSETQRNKGNFPGRFSGRQFSNSRSEMNVSTLELGDSALYLCASSPDQRAVTEAFFGQGTRLTVV.

The J gene is TRBJ1-3, the V gene TRBV10-3; the D is unclear. CDR1 and CDR2 (germline): ENHRY, SYGVKD. The V and J ends lost 9 bases and 0 bases respectively, with 18 bases between them. The CDR3 has 16 amino acids. In DNA form, the CDR3 reads TGTGCCATTTCTCACAACCGCGGACTCTCTGGAAACACCATATATTTT. It yields the protein CAISHNRGLSGNTIYF.

This chain links TRBV7-2 with TRBJ2-7; tentative D call: TRBD1 (5 bases). CDR1 is SGHTA, CDR2 FQGNSA, per germline. The CDR3 sequence is 16 residues long. V was cut by 0 bases and J by 3 bases, with 15 bases left in between. DNA for the CDR3: TGTGCCAGCAGCTTAGCGAAGGCCCCAGGGATCTACGAGCAGTACTTC. Protein sequence: CASSLAKAPGIYEQYF.

V usage is TRBV28 and J usage is TRBJ2-5; 10 nucleotides match TRBD2. The J call may be wrong; the DNA end is better matched by TRBJ2-7. The CDR3 covers 15 residues. Germline assignment: CDR1 MDHEN and CDR2 SYDVKM. This chain's CDR3 is CASSLLSGRGYEQYF. The CDR3 bases are TGTGCCAGCAGTTTATTGAGCGGGAGGGGCTACGAGCAGTACTTC.

The chain links TRBV19 to TRBJ2-7; 9 positions match TRBD1. After removal of 6 bases from V and 2 bases from J, the junction contained 8 bases not matched to a gene. From germline, CDR1 is LNHDA and CDR2 SQIVND (reference sequence). This CDR3 contains 15 residues. CDR3 coding DNA: TGTGCCAGTAGACCCGGGACAGGGATGACCTACGAGCAGTACTTC. It yields the protein CASRPGTGMTYEQYF.

This clone was observed a few times. The chain is built from TRBV6-4 and TRBJ2-3, with 11 bases matching TRBD2. The V gene's germline CDR1 is MRHNA and CDR2 SNTAGT. The V and J ends lost 0 bases and 4 bases, in that order; junction bases with no gene match: 0. The CDR3 extends over 15 amino acids. CDR3 nucleotides: TGTGCCAGCAGTGACTCTAGCGGGAGGGCAGATACGCAGTATTTT. Translation gives CASSDSSGRADTQYF.

V gene TRBV28 combines with J gene TRBJ1-4, with D possibly matching TRBD1 (5 bases). The CDR3 is 15 residues long. Germline-derived CDR1 and CDR2 are MDHEN and SYDVKM. V gave up 8 bases and J gave up 4 bases, with 17 bases separating them. The CDR3 DNA is TGTGCCAGCGTAAGCGGGGGAGGGCTTAATGAAAAACTGTTTTTT. It codes for CASVSGGGLNEKLFF. Full variable domain (missing parts from reference TRBV28 and TRBJ1-4): DVKVTQSSRYLVKRTGEKVFLECVQDMDHENMFWYRQDPGLGLRLIYFSYDVKMKEKGDIPEGYSVSREKKERFSLILESASTNQTSMYLCASVSGGGLNEKLFFGSGTQLSVL.

This chain uses TRBV5-1 with TRBJ2-1; D is perhaps TRBD2 (6 bases). Trimming shortened V by 1 base and J by 5 bases, and 13 bases separated the two germline ends. Germline CDR1 SGHRS, CDR2 YFSETQ. The CDR3 sequence is 15 residues long. The CDR3 nucleotides are TGCGCCAGCAGCTTGTCCCATAGCGGTCACAATGAGCAGTTCTTC. This codes for CASSLSHSGHNEQFF.

V and J are TRBV27 and TRBJ1-2; D is perhaps TRBD1 (5 bases). V was pared by 0 bases and J by 2 bases, with 13 bases between. There are 16 residues in the CDR3. From germline, CDR1 is MNHEY and CDR2 SMNVEV (reference sequence). Here the CDR3 reads CASSLSVLGGNYGYTF. Written as DNA, the CDR3 is TGTGCCAGCAGTTTATCGGTTTTGGGGGGGAACTATGGCTACACCTTC.

In DNA form, the CDR3 reads TGTGCCTGGAGTGCCCCCTACAGGGGAAGCAATCAGCCCCAGCATTTT. It yields the protein CAWSAPYRGSNQPQHF. The chain combines TRBV30 with TRBJ1-5; 7 bases are a match to TRBD1. Germline loops: CDR1 GTSNPN, CDR2 SVGIG (reference sequence). Trimming took 1 base from V and 1 from J; bases not matched to a gene: 7. This CDR3 is built from 16 residues.

The V gene is TRBV2, the J gene TRBJ1-2, with D unclear. Trimming took off 2 bases at V and 2 bases at J, with 21 bases between the two ends. CDR1 is SNHLY, CDR2 FYNNEI, per germline. This CDR3 has 18 amino acids. The CDR3 coding sequence is TGTGCCAGCAGTGAAAAGGACTCGTTAATGAGACCAAACTATGGCTACACCTTC. Translating it yields CASSEKDSLMRPNYGYTF. The variable domain in full, completed from reference TRBV2 and TRBJ1-2, reads EPEVTQTPSHQVTQMGQEVILRCVPISNHLYFYWYRQILGQKVEFLVSFYNNEISEKSEIFDDQFSVERPDGSNFTLKIRSTKLEDSAMYFCASSEKDSLMRPNYGYTFGSGTRLTVV.

Comment on this clone: The sample carries other DNA sequences with the same CDR3. V gene TRBV7-8 combines with J gene TRBJ2-7, with D hard to call. The CDR3 contains 12 residues. Trimming removed 0 bases at V and 11 bases at J, with 11 bases between. The germline CDR1 and CDR2 sequences are SGHVS and FQNEAQ. The CDR3 protein is CASSLAFQSEYF. CDR3 coding DNA: TGTGCCAGCAGCTTAGCATTCCAGTCCGAGTACTTC.

The gene calls are TRBV29-1 and TRBJ2-5, with TRBD2 identical over 16 bases. The CDR3 covers 16 residues. CDR1 SQVTM and CDR2 ANQGSEA come from the germline V gene. V shed 6 bases and J 5 bases; nucleotides not matched to a gene: 9. The CDR3: CSVRPGLAGGFETQYF. The CDR3 coding sequence is TGCAGCGTGAGACCGGGACTAGCGGGAGGGTTTGAGACCCAGTACTTC.